The present TCR beta chain was sequenced within a study of T cells in Graves' hyperthyroidism and ophthalmopathy. It was RNA transcripts that yielded the amplified TCR beta CDR3 regions. The HTBI primer set served for first-round RT-PCR of the TCR CDR3. TCRdb ran MiXCR on the multiplex PCR reads and lists one entry per CDR3 protein. Of over 500,000 distinct CDR3 sequences listed, roughly 15% are singletons. Sequenced material: blood. This receptor was obtained from a woman between 35 and 50 years old with Graves' hyperthyroidism.

For the CDR3, the DNA is TGTGCCAGCAGCCTGAAACAGGGGTCCAATGAGCAGTTCTTC. Its translation: CASSLKQGSNEQFF. The V call is TRBV7-2, the J call TRBJ2-1; 7 positions agree with TRBD1. The CDR3 spans 14 residues. The junction had 7 bases not matched to a gene; V was cut back by 5 bases and J by 6 bases. Germline V gives CDR1 SGHTA, CDR2 FQGNSA.